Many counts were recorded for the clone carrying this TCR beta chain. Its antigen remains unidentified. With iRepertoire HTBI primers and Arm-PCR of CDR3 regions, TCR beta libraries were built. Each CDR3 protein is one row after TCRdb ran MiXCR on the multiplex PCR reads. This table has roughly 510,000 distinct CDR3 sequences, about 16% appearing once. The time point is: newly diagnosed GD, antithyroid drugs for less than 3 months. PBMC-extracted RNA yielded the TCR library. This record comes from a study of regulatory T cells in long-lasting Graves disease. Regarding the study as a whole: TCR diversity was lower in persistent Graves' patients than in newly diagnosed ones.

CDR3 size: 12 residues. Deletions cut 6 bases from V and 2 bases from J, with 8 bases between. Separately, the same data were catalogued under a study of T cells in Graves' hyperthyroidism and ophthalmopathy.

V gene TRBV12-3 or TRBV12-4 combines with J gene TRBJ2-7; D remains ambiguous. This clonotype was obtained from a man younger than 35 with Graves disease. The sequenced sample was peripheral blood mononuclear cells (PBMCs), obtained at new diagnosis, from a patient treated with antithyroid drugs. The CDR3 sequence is CASSTTAYEQYF. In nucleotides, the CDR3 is TGTGCCAGCAGCACAACAGCCTACGAGCAGTACTTC.